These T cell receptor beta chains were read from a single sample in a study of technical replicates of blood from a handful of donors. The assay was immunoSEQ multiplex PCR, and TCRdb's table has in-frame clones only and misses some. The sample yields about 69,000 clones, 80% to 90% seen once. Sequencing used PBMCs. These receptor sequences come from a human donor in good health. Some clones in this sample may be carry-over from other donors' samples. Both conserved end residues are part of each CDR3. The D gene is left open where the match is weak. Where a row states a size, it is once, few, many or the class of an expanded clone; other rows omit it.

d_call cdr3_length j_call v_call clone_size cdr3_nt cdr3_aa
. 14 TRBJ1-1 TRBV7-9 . TGTGCCAGCAGCTTAGGGCCGAAGAACACTGAAGCTTTCTTT CASSLGPKNTEAFF
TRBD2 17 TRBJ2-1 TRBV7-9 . TGTGCCAGCAGCTTAGGGTTGGCTAGCGGGAGTTGGAATGAGCAGTTCTTC CASSLGLASGSWNEQFF
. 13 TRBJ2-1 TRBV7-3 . TGTGCCAGCAGCCAGGGGCAGGGTGGTGAGCAGTTCTTC CASSQGQGGEQFF
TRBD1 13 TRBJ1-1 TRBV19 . TGTGCCAGTAATGACAGGGGGAACACTGAAGCTTTCTTT CASNDRGNTEAFF
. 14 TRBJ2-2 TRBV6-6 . TGTGCCAGCAGTTACAGCTCTGACACCGGGGAGCTGTTTTTT CASSYSSDTGELFF
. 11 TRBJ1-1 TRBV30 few TGTGCCTGGAGTGTACTAACTGAAGCTTTCTTT CAWSVLTEAFF
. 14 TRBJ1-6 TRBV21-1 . TGTGCCAGCGGGGACAGGGGAAGTAATTCACCCCTCCACTTT CASGDRGSNSPLHF
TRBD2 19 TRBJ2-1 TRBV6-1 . TGTGCCAGCAGTGGGGGACTAGCGGGGGGATTATCCTCCTACAATGAGCAGTTCTTC CASSGGLAGGLSSYNEQFF
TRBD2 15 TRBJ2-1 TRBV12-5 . TGTGCTAGTGGTTTGGTAGCGGGACGCCCCAATGAGCAGTTCTTC CASGLVAGRPNEQFF
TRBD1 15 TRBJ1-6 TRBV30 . TGTGCCTGGGATGCCGGGACAGGGGTTAGTTCACCCCTCCACTTT CAWDAGTGVSSPLHF
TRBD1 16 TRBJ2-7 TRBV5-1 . TGCGCCAGCAGCAACATCCGGGACAGGGGGCATTACGAGCAGTACTTC CASSNIRDRGHYEQYF
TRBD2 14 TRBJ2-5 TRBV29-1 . TGCAGCGTTGATAGCGGGGGGGCGGGAGAGACCCAGTACTTC CSVDSGGAGETQYF
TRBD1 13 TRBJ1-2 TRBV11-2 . TGTGCCAGCAGTGCGGGACAGCTCAGTGGCTACACCTTC CASSAGQLSGYTF
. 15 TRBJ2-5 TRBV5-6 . TGTGCCAGCAGCTTGGCGGCGCAGGCTGCGGGGACCCAGTACTTC CASSLAAQAAGTQYF
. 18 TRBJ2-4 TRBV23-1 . TGCGCCAGCAGTCAAGTTGGGGGGGGCCGGTGGACCAAAAACATTCAGTACTTC CASSQVGGGRWTKNIQYF
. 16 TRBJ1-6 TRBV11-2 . TGTGCCAGCAGCTTAGTGAGGGGACTGGATAATTCACCCCTCCACTTT CASSLVRGLDNSPLHF
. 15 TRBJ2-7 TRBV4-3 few TGCGCCAGCAGCCAGATACAGGATACTCCCTACGAGCAGTACTTC CASSQIQDTPYEQYF
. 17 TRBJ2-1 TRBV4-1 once TGCGCCAGCAGCCAAGAAAGGTTGGGGCGGGGTGGTGTGGAGCAGTTCTTC CASSQERLGRGGVEQFF
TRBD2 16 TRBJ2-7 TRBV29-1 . TGCAGCGTTGTTGGGCAGCGTCAGGGAGGGATTTACGAGCAGTACTTC CSVVGQRQGGIYEQYF
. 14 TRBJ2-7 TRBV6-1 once TGTGCCAGCAGTGAAGTGGCTAGCCGGAACAAGCAGTACTTC CASSEVASRNKQYF
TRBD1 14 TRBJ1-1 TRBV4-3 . TGCGCCAGCAGCTTAGGGACAGGGGGTGCTGAAGCTTTCTTT CASSLGTGGAEAFF
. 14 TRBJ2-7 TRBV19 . TGTGCCAGTAGTATTCAGGACGGGACCTACGAGCAGTACTTC CASSIQDGTYEQYF
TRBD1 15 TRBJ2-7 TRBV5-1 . TGCGCCAGCAGCCCAGGGACAGGGGTTTTGTACGAGCAGTACTTC CASSPGTGVLYEQYF
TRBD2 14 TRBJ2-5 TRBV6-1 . TGTGCCAGCAGGGTTACTAGCGGGGGAGAGACCCAGTACTTC CASRVTSGGETQYF
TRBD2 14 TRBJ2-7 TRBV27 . TGTGCCAGCAGTACGGGACTAGCGGGTAACGAGCAGTACTTC CASSTGLAGNEQYF
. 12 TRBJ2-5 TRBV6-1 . TGTGCCAGCAGTGAAATATTGGAGACCCAGTACTTC CASSEILETQYF
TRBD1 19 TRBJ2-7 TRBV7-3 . TGTGCCAGCAGCTCCGAAGGGCTACGGGACAGTGGGACCTCCTACGAGCAGTACTTC CASSSEGLRDSGTSYEQYF
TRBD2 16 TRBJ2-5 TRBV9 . TGTGCCAGCAGTGACCCCGGGACTAGCTCATGTGAGACCCAGTACTTC CASSDPGTSSCETQYF
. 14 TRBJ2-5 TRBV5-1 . TGCGCCAGCAGCTTACAGGGCAACCAAGAGACCCAGTACTTC CASSLQGNQETQYF
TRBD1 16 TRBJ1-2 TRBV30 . TGTGCCTACCCCGGGACAGGGGGCCCTCTGGGCTATGGCTACACCTTC CAYPGTGGPLGYGYTF
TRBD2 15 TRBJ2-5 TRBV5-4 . TGTGCCAGCAGCCGGACTAGCGGGGCTCAAGAGACCCAGTACTTC CASSRTSGAQETQYF
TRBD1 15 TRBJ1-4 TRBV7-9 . TGTGCCAGCAGCCCGCGGACAGGGGGGGATGAAAAACTGTTTTTT CASSPRTGGDEKLFF
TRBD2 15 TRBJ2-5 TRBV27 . TGTGCCAGCAGTCCGCGGGGGGGGCGTGAAGAGACCCAGTACTTC CASSPRGGREETQYF